The 18 T cell receptor beta chains reported below all come from one sample, sequenced in a study of blood T cell repertoires in COVID-19. Generated by immunoSEQ multiplex PCR, the TCRdb table keeps only in-frame clones and is missing some. The sample lists around 300,000 clones, 89% occurring once. The source material was peripheral blood. These receptors originate from a man over 45 with acute or convalescent COVID-19.

This clone appeared once. This sequence joins TRBV7-3 and TRBJ1-1; D remains unclear. This CDR3 comprises 15 residues. CDR1 is SGHTA, CDR2 FQGTGA, per germline. The V end lost 1 base, the J end lost 1 base, and 10 bases lay between the germline ends. CDR3 protein: CASSLRGQRNTEAFF. The CDR3 nucleotides read TGTGCCAGCAGCTTAAGAGGTCAGAGGAACACTGAAGCTTTCTTT.

The chain joins TRBV2 to TRBJ1-2; tentative D call: TRBD1 (5 bases). The V gene's germline CDR1 is SNHLY and CDR2 FYNNEI. The CDR3 is made up of 16 amino acids. V lost 0 bases, J lost 4 bases, and 15 bases lay in between. The CDR3 DNA is TGTGCCAGCAGTGAAGCTTCGGGGGGAAGCGGCTATGGCTACACCTTC. It codes for CASSEASGGSGYGYTF. Drawing the rest from reference TRBV2 and TRBJ1-2, the complete variable domain is EPEVTQTPSHQVTQMGQEVILRCVPISNHLYFYWYRQILGQKVEFLVSFYNNEISEKSEIFDDQFSVERPDGSNFTLKIRSTKLEDSAMYFCASSEASGGSGYGYTFGSGTRLTVV.

This clone was recorded only once. DNA for the CDR3: TGTGCCAGCAGCTTCGGGCGGGGGACCGGGGAGCTGTTTTTT. This codes for CASSFGRGTGELFF. The J gene is TRBJ2-2, the V gene TRBV11-3; 7 nucleotides agree with TRBD2. The V segment lost 3 bases and the J segment 5 bases; nucleotides outside the gene matches: 3. Germline assignment: CDR1 SGHNT and CDR2 YENEEA. The CDR3 has 14 amino acids.

The V gene is TRBV7-2, the J gene TRBJ1-5, with 10 bases lining up with TRBD1. This CDR3 comprises 15 residues. Germline V CDR1 and CDR2: SGHTA, FQGNSA. The junction had 10 bases not matched to a gene; V was cut back by 6 bases and J by 8 bases. The CDR3 DNA is TGTGCCAGCAGGCCCGGGACAGGGGCGGGGGAGCCCCAGCATTTT. Translating it yields CASRPGTGAGEPQHF.

The chain joins TRBV13 to TRBJ2-7; D unresolved. Germline-derived CDR1 and CDR2 are PRHDT and FYEKMQ (reference sequence). Trimming stripped 5 bases from V and 5 bases from J, with 13 bases between. The CDR3 totals 13 residues. CDR3: CASSPKTSNEQYF. For the CDR3, the DNA is TGTGCCAGCAGCCCTAAGACAAGTAACGAGCAGTACTTC.

This clone was seen just once. V is TRBV7-6 and J is TRBJ2-6; tentatively, D is TRBD2 (6 bases). Germline values: CDR1 SGHVS, CDR2 FNYEAQ. Trimming left V 1 base short and J 2 bases short, with 6 bases between. This CDR3 has 15 residues. The CDR3 sequence is CASSLGGAGANVLTF. CDR3 nucleotides: TGTGCCAGCAGCTTAGGGGGGGCTGGGGCCAACGTCCTGACTTTC. The full variable domain, in which reference TRBV7-6 and TRBJ2-6 provide the parts outside the CDR3, is GAGVSQSPRYKVTKRGQDVALRCDPISGHVSLYWYRQALGQGPEFLTYFNYEAQQDKSGLPNDRFSAERPEGSISTLTIQRTEQRDSAMYRCASSLGGAGANVLTFGAGSRLTVL.

The V and J genes are TRBV28 and TRBJ1-5; the D is unclear. V was shortened by 6 bases and J by 7 bases, with 7 bases between the two germline ends. The CDR3 has 11 amino acids. Looked up from germline, CDR1 is MDHEN and CDR2 is SYDVKM. CDR3 DNA sequence: TGTGCCAGCAGCGAGTTACAGCCCCAGCATTTT. Its protein product is CASSELQPQHF.

The chain employs TRBV6-5 and TRBJ1-2; 9 nucleotides agree with TRBD1. After removal of 6 bases from V and 8 bases from J, the junction contained 10 bases not matched to a gene. CDR1 and CDR2 (germline): MNHEY, SVGAGI. The CDR3 loop spans 14 amino acids. The CDR3 DNA reads TGTGCCAGCAGAGACCCGGGACAGGGAAGAGGCTACACCTTC. It encodes CASRDPGQGRGYTF.

The CDR3 sequence is CSASSGANTGELFF. CDR3 nucleotide sequence: TGCAGTGCTAGTTCGGGGGCGAACACCGGGGAGCTGTTTTTT. The chain is built from TRBV20-1 and TRBJ2-2, with D possibly TRBD2 on 6 matching bases. Trimming stripped 3 bases from V and 0 bases from J, with 8 bases between. Germline V gives CDR1 DFQATT, CDR2 SNEGSKA (reference sequence). This CDR3 is built from 14 residues.

The rearrangement uses TRBV30 and TRBJ1-3; D call uncertain. This CDR3 has 14 amino acids. CDR1 GTSNPN and CDR2 SVGIG come from the germline V gene (reference sequence). The ends were cut back, 0 bases at V and 8 bases at J, with 14 bases in the middle. The CDR3 DNA is TGTGCCTGGAGTGTTGAAGGAGGAGGAGACACCATATATTTT. It codes for CAWSVEGGGDTIYF.

V is TRBV4-1 and J is TRBJ1-5; D gene ambiguous. Germline lookup yields CDR1 MGHRA and CDR2 YSYEKL. CDR3 length: 16 residues. V was cut by 1 base and J by 2 bases, with 12 bases left in between. The CDR3 DNA reads as TGCGCCAGCAGCCAAGGGGAGGCAGGCCGCAATCAGCCCCAGCATTTT. Encoded protein: CASSQGEAGRNQPQHF.

This sequence joins TRBV2 and TRBJ2-1; 12 nucleotides line up with TRBD1. Trimming cost V 6 bases and J 7 bases; bases outside gene matches: 4. The CDR3 consists of 14 residues. CDR1 and CDR2 from the germline V gene are SNHLY and FYNNEI. DNA for the CDR3: TGTGCCAGCAGGGGACAGGGGGCTTGGAATGAGCAGTTCTTC. Protein: CASRGQGAWNEQFF.

The chain employs TRBV3-1 (or the pseudogene TRBV3-2) and TRBJ2-7; a possible D gene is TRBD1 (5 bases). This CDR3 contains 14 residues. Trimming removed 1 base at V and 6 bases at J, with 13 bases between. CDR1 and CDR2 (germline): LGHDT, YNNKEL (reference sequence). CDR3 loop: CASSQGTGGGEQYF. In DNA form, the CDR3 reads TGTGCCAGCAGCCAAGGAACAGGCGGCGGCGAGCAGTACTTC.

The chain uses TRBV5-1 and TRBJ1-2, with TRBD1 matching over 9 bases. The germline V gene encodes CDR1 SGHRS and CDR2 YFSETQ. Unmatched junction bases numbered 6, after V lost 4 bases and J lost 2 bases. The CDR3 consists of 15 residues. CDR3 residues: CASSHSGTGNYGYTF. DNA for the CDR3: TGCGCCAGCAGCCATTCCGGGACAGGGAACTATGGCTACACCTTC.

The V call is TRBV25-1, the J call TRBJ2-6; D not certain. The CDR3 is 16 residues long. Deletions cut 4 bases from V and 0 bases from J, with 10 bases between. Germline CDR1 reads MGHDK; CDR2 reads SYGVNS. The CDR3 spells CASSAELISGANVLTF. The CDR3 coding sequence is TGTGCCAGCAGTGCTGAACTGATCTCTGGGGCCAACGTCCTGACTTTC.

The chain's CDR3 is CATITGVHQPQHF. The CDR3 nucleotides are TGTGCCACGATAACAGGGGTCCACCAGCCCCAGCATTTT. This chain joins TRBV24-1 and TRBJ1-5, with 7 bases identical to TRBD1. Unmatched junction bases numbered 9, after V lost 10 bases and J lost 7 bases. Germline V gives CDR1 KGHDR, CDR2 SFDVKD. This CDR3 contains 13 residues.

V usage is TRBV10-3 and J usage is TRBJ1-2; 9 nucleotides line up with TRBD1. CDR1 is ENHRY and CDR2 is SYGVKD in the germline V gene. This CDR3 spans 14 amino acids. V lost 5 bases, J lost 4 bases, and 5 bases stayed unmatched. The CDR3 spells CAISPGQGGYGYTF. The CDR3 DNA reads TGTGCCATCAGTCCGGGACAGGGCGGCTATGGCTACACCTTC.

The chain carries TRBV15 and TRBJ1-6; 11 nucleotides align to TRBD1. From germline, CDR1 is LNHNV and CDR2 YYDKDF (reference sequence). The CDR3 contains 17 residues. Unmatched junction bases numbered 7, after V lost 0 bases and J lost 9 bases. Written as DNA, the CDR3 is TGTGCCACCAGCAGAGATCGAAGGACAGGGGGCCGTTCACCCCTCCACTTT. It encodes CATSRDRRTGGRSPLHF.